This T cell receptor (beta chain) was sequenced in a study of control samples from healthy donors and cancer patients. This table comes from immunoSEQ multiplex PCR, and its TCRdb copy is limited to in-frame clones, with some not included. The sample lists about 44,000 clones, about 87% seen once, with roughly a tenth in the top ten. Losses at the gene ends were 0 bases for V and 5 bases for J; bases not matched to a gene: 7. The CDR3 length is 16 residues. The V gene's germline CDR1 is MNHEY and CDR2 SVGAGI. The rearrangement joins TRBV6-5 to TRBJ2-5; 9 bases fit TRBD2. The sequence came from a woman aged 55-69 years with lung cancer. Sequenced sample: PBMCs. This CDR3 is CASSYSGLAGKETQYF. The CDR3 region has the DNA TGTGCCAGCAGTTACTCTGGGCTAGCGGGAAAGGAGACCCAGTACTTC.